A single sample is the source of the 19 T cell receptor beta chains below, sequenced in a study of breast tumors, draining lymph nodes, adjacent tissues. TCRdb processed the multiplex PCR reads anew with MiXCR; each CDR3 protein has one entry. This sample has about 230,000 distinct CDR3 sequences, with 32% found just once. Samples came from axillary lymph nodes draining the breast cancer. Material for sequencing was axillary lymph node tissue. These TCRs come from a female donor with breast cancer. Some clones in this sample may be carry-over from other donors' samples.

The table lists this clonotype with many counts. The chain recombines TRBV6-5 with TRBJ2-5, with D possibly TRBD2 on 6 matching bases. In germline, CDR1 is MNHEY, CDR2 SVGAGI. The ends were cut back, 6 bases at V and 1 base at J, with 12 bases in the middle. CDR3 length: 14 residues. As DNA, the CDR3 is TGTGCCAGCAGCTTGGACTATGCCCAAGAGACCCAGTACTTC. Amino acids: CASSLDYAQETQYF.

CDR3 in DNA: TGTGCCAGCAGTCCCCGGACGCGGGCGAGCTACACCTTC. This sequence encodes CASSPRTRASYTF. V usage is TRBV2 and J usage is TRBJ1-2, with unresolved D. In germline, CDR1 is SNHLY, CDR2 FYNNEI. The germline V and J ends were trimmed by 5 bases and 9 bases, with 16 bases remaining between them. CDR3 size: 13 residues.

This clonotype showed up many times. The V gene is TRBV19, the J gene TRBJ1-5; perhaps TRBD1 as D (6 bases). The CDR3 loop spans 16 amino acids. With 5 bases removed from V and 0 bases from J, the gap between germline ends came to 14 bases. The germline V gene has CDR1 LNHDA and CDR2 SQIVND (reference sequence). Here the CDR3 reads CASSPQQGYSNQPQHF. CDR3 bases: TGTGCCAGTAGTCCGCAACAGGGCTATAGCAATCAGCCCCAGCATTTT. The complete variable domain, with remaining parts taken from reference TRBV19 and TRBJ1-5, reads DGGITQSPKYLFRKEGQNVTLSCEQNLNHDAMYWYRQDPGQGLRLIYYSQIVNDFQKGDIAEGYSVSREKKESFPLTVTSAQKNPTAFYLCASSPQQGYSNQPQHFGDGTRLSIL.

A note on this clonotype: The CDR3 carries no conserved terminal phenylalanine or tryptophan, so it likely arises from a read error. The chain combines TRBV27 with TRBJ2-7; 9 bases are a match to TRBD1. J gave up 4 bases and V 7 bases, and 8 bases lay outside the gene matches. Germline CDR1 is MNHEY and CDR2 is SMNVEV (reference sequence). The CDR3 is made up of 14 amino acids. The CDR3 sequence is CASTLGQGKYEQYS. In DNA, the CDR3 is TGTGCCAGCACACTAGGACAGGGGAAATACGAGCAGTACTCC.

This clonotype came up many times. This sequence joins TRBV9 and TRBJ1-2, with D tentatively TRBD1 (5 bases). This CDR3 contains 14 residues. Germline values: CDR1 SGDLS, CDR2 YYNGEE. V lost 4 bases, J lost 0 bases, and 10 bases lay in between. The CDR3 protein is CASSPRAANYGYTF. The CDR3 DNA reads as TGTGCCAGCAGCCCCAGGGCAGCTAACTATGGCTACACCTTC.

J is TRBJ1-2 and V is TRBV7-9; TRBD1 is a possible D gene (6 bases). The V end lost 3 bases, the J end lost 1 base, and 15 bases lay between the germline ends. Germline CDR1 and CDR2: SEHNR and FQNEAQ (reference sequence). The CDR3 has 16 amino acids. The CDR3 nucleotides read TGTGCCAGCAGCTTCACAGGGACCGCCGATAACTATGGCTACACCTTC. It is translated as CASSFTGTADNYGYTF.

This chain joins TRBV12-5 and TRBJ1-1; D remains unclear. Trimming shortened V by 6 bases and J by 2 bases, and 10 bases separated the two germline ends. The CDR3 is 13 residues long. Germline V gene lookup returns CDR1 LGHNT and CDR2 FRNRAP. CDR3 in DNA: TGTGCTAGTGGGTTAAGACGAAACACTGAAGCTTTCTTT. Translated, it gives CASGLRRNTEAFF.

This clonotype was seen ten or more times. This CDR3 is CASSVGAEQFF. DNA for the CDR3: TGTGCCAGCAGCGTAGGGGCCGAGCAGTTCTTC. V usage is TRBV9 and J usage is TRBJ2-1; D gene unclear. Looked up from germline, CDR1 is SGDLS and CDR2 is YYNGEE. The CDR3 has 11 residues. V dropped 0 bases and J dropped 10 bases, with 5 bases sitting between them.

This clonotype was detected ten times or more. A junction boundary mismatches the germline segment, possibly from a read error. The V call is TRBV19, the J call TRBJ2-7, with 7 bases fitting TRBD2. CDR1 and CDR2 (germline): LNHDA, SQIVND (reference sequence). CDR3 length equals 13 residues. The CDR3 spells CASREDLWREFHF. CDR3 DNA sequence: TGTGCCAGCCGGGAGGACCTGTGGCGGGAGTTTCACTTC.

This clonotype was seen repeatedly, ten times or more. The J gene is TRBJ2-7, the V gene TRBV30; D gene uncertain. The length of the CDR3 is 12 residues. Trimming took off 0 bases at V and 3 bases at J, with 6 bases between the two ends. Germline V CDR1 and CDR2: GTSNPN, SVGIG (reference sequence). The CDR3 protein is CAWSVSFYEQYF. As DNA, the CDR3 is TGTGCCTGGAGTGTTTCCTTCTACGAGCAGTACTTC.

Of note for this clonotype: Given a much more abundant clone one base away, this may be a read error. This is likely a read error, given that the CDR3 carries no conserved phenylalanine or tryptophan at its end. The V and J genes are TRBV20-1 and TRBJ2-1, with unresolved D. Trimming pared 5 bases from V and 6 bases from J, leaving 5 bases between. There are 10 residues in the CDR3. Germline V gives CDR1 DFQATT, CDR2 SNEGSKA (reference sequence). The CDR3 sequence: CSALGNEQFS. The CDR3 DNA is TGCAGTGCTCTAGGCAATGAGCAGTTCTCC.

This clonotype showed up many times. The chain is built from TRBV20-1 and TRBJ2-7; D gene uncertain. Germline lookup yields CDR1 DFQATT and CDR2 SNEGSKA (reference sequence). V dropped 3 bases and J dropped 0 bases, with 9 bases sitting between them. The CDR3 has 13 amino acids. CDR3 DNA sequence: TGCAGTGCTAGCGGGTTCCCCTCCTACGAGCAGTACTTC. Its protein is CSASGFPSYEQYF.

This clonotype was recorded at least ten times. The chain has TRBV7-9 and TRBJ2-2; possible D gene TRBD2, 6 bases. V lost 5 bases, J lost 4 bases, and 17 bases lay in between. Looked up from germline, CDR1 is SEHNR and CDR2 is FQNEAQ (reference sequence). The CDR3 is made up of 16 amino acids. CDR3 nucleotides: TGTGCCAGCAGCCTCCCATGGGGAGGATCCACCGGGGAGCTGTTTTTT. Protein sequence: CASSLPWGGSTGELFF.

This clonotype came up a few times. The chain has TRBV5-1 and TRBJ2-2; 13 bases align to TRBD2. This CDR3 has 16 amino acids. Germline assignment: CDR1 SGHRS and CDR2 YFSETQ. Trimming cost V 6 bases and J 5 bases; bases outside gene matches: 7. CDR3: CASTLLAGGPTGELFF. The CDR3 DNA reads as TGCGCCAGCACCCTACTAGCGGGAGGGCCTACCGGGGAGCTGTTTTTT.

This clonotype was counted at least ten times. The J gene is TRBJ2-3, the V gene TRBV20-1, with 8 bases identical to TRBD1. Per the germline V gene, CDR1 is DFQATT and CDR2 is SNEGSKA (reference sequence). Trimming at V came to 1 base and at J to 5 bases, leaving 8 bases not matched to a gene. The length of the CDR3 is 15 residues. CDR3 loop: CSARVIGQGKDTQYF. The CDR3 DNA reads TGCAGTGCTAGAGTCATCGGACAGGGAAAAGATACGCAGTATTTT.

As to this clonotype: The junction and the germline gene differ at one end; a read error may be behind it. V is TRBV28 and J is TRBJ2-7; 10 bases match TRBD1. This CDR3 contains 15 residues. CDR1 MDHEN and CDR2 SYDVKM come from the germline V gene. CDR3 nucleotide sequence: TGTGCCAGCAGCGACCCCGGGACAGGGGAATACGGGCAGTACTTC. The encoded protein is CASSDPGTGEYGQYF.

The table lists this clonotype with a few counts. The genes are TRBV6-1 and TRBJ2-3; 9 nucleotides align to TRBD2. The CDR3 runs 17 residues. Germline V lookup: CDR1 MNHNS, CDR2 SASEGT. V was clipped by 2 bases and J by 5 bases; unmatched bases: 11. This CDR3 is CASSERGLAGSRDTQYF. CDR3 nucleotides: TGTGCCAGCAGTGAACGTGGGCTAGCGGGATCAAGAGATACGCAGTATTTT.

The CDR3 sequence is CSADGTSGFSEHF. CDR3 coding DNA: TGCAGTGCGGACGGGACTAGCGGTTTCTCCGAGCATTTT. V and J are TRBV20-1 and TRBJ1-5; the D gene is possibly TRBD1 (5 bases). Germline CDR1 reads DFQATT; CDR2 reads SNEGSKA (reference sequence). The CDR3 has 13 amino acids. V was trimmed by 6 bases and J by 14 bases, leaving 23 bases between them.

This clonotype was recorded at least ten times. The rearrangement joins TRBV6-5 to TRBJ2-3; the match to TRBD2 covers 11 bases. Germline V gene data show CDR1 as MNHEY and CDR2 as SVGAGI. J lost 2 bases, V lost 5 bases, and 3 bases had no gene match. The CDR3 has 15 residues. The CDR3 protein is CASSRGLAATDTQYF. DNA for the CDR3: TGTGCCAGCAGTAGGGGACTAGCGGCCACAGATACGCAGTATTTT.